This T cell receptor beta chain was recorded in a study of T cells after yellow fever vaccination. Synthesis of TCR cDNA relied on 5'RACE template switching, which attached a universal primer site and UMIs. TCRdb analysed the 5' RACE reads with MiXCR anew, one entry per CDR3 protein. This table holds hundreds of thousands of distinct CDR3 sequences, approximately 4% found once. This clonotype has at least ten counts. Its antigen is not identified. Study conclusions and caveats: By day 5 rather than day 15, the secondary response had peaked, though it was weaker. Abundant bulk-derived clonotypes could contaminate FACS-sorted repertoires.

The CDR3 runs to 16 residues. Germline values: CDR1 SGHVS, CDR2 FNYEAQ. V was pared by 4 bases and J by 0 bases, with 16 bases between. The specimen was PBMCs, collected 5 days after the yellow fever booster vaccination. The TCR comes from a man in his late teens or twenties who received the YFV17D yellow fever vaccine. This sequence joins TRBV7-6 and TRBJ2-7, with D tentatively TRBD1 (6 bases). The CDR3 sequence: CASSSGVRGSSYEQYF. The CDR3 region has the DNA TGTGCCAGCAGCTCGGGTGTCAGGGGCTCCTCCTACGAGCAGTACTTC.